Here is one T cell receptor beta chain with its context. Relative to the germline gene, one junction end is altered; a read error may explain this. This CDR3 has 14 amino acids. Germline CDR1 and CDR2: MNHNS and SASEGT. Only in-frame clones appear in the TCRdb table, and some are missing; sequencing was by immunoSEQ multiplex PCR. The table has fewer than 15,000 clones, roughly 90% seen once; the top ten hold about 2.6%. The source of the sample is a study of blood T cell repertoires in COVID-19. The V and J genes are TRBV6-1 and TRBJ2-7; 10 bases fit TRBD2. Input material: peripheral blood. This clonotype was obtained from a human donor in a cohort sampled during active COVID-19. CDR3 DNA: TGTGCCAGCAGAGAAGCGGGGGGGGCCTACGAGCAGTACTTC. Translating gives CASREAGGAYEQYF.